The following is a T cell receptor (beta chain) sequence with its context. Its cognate antigen is unknown. This record comes from a study of graft-versus-host responses after intestinal transplantation. Study-level information: Anti-thymocyte globulin induction was given to all recipients, followed by tacrolimus and steroids for around three years. Study-wide points: Within the allografts of patients who had graft-donor T cell macrochimerism, graft-versus-host to host-versus-graft clonal ratios were high.

Data came from immunoSEQ multiplex PCR; TCRdb stores just in-frame clones and leaves some out. The sample consists of approximately 32,000 clones, around 95% of them appearing once. The receptor was derived from a human patient who received an intestinal transplant, so some T cells may come from the graft donor. The sample was PBMCs, taken 16 days after intestinal transplant.

For the CDR3, the DNA is TGTGCCAGCAGTCCCCGAAACTCCTACGAGCAGTACTTC. Translation: CASSPRNSYEQYF. J is TRBJ2-7 and V is TRBV11-2; D is undetermined. This CDR3 contains 13 residues. Germline V gives CDR1 SGHAT, CDR2 FQNNGV. Trimming pared 6 bases from V and 0 bases from J, leaving 9 bases between.